A single sample is the source of the 22 T cell receptor beta chains below, sequenced in a study of radiation and T cells in renal cell carcinoma. The time point: baseline pretreatment blood. Described treatment: 15 Gy SBRT to primary tumor, nephrectomy 4 weeks later. The table came from immunoSEQ multiplex PCR; TCRdb's copy has only in-frame clones and leaves some out. The sample consists of 95,000 to 150,000 clones, roughly 80% of them appearing once. Sequenced material: blood, taken from a patient whose treatment included radiotherapy and nephrectomy. The receptors were sampled from a woman aged 60-75 years with renal cell carcinoma.

The chain is built from TRBV5-4 and TRBJ2-5, with a weak D call TRBD2 (5 bases). The germline V gene has CDR1 SGHNT and CDR2 YYREEE (reference sequence). V lost 0 bases and J lost 2, with 8 bases in between. This CDR3 has 14 amino acids. DNA of the CDR3: TGTGCCAGCAGCTTGGCTCGGACTCAAGAGACCCAGTACTTC. Translated, it gives CASSLARTQETQYF.

The chain combines TRBV19 with TRBJ1-2; tentative D call: TRBD1 (6 bases). This CDR3 has 16 residues. V shed 3 bases and J shed 1 base, with 15 bases lying between them. Germline CDR1 LNHDA, CDR2 SQIVND (reference sequence). The CDR3 protein is CASSIGGQGVNYGYTF. The CDR3, as DNA: TGTGCCAGTAGTATTGGGGGCCAGGGAGTTAACTATGGCTACACCTTC.

The rearrangement links TRBV29-1 to TRBJ1-2; TRBD1 matches at 8 bases. Germline CDR1 is SQVTM and CDR2 is ANQGSEA. V lost 5 bases and J lost 2; bases outside the gene matches: 1. This CDR3 comprises 12 residues. The CDR3 region is CSVSGGNYGYTF. The CDR3 bases are TGCAGCGTTTCAGGGGGCAACTATGGCTACACCTTC. The full variable domain, in which reference TRBV29-1 and TRBJ1-2 provide the parts outside the CDR3, is SAVISQKPSRDICQRGTSLTIQCQVDSQVTMMFWYRQQPGQSLTLIATANQGSEATYESGFVIDKFPISRPNLTFSTLTVSNMSPEDSSIYLCSVSGGNYGYTFGSGTRLTVV.

This clone turned up a few times. The chain uses TRBV28 and TRBJ1-2; 9 nucleotides agree with TRBD1. Germline-derived CDR1 and CDR2 are MDHEN and SYDVKM. V dropped 2 bases and J dropped 2; count of bases not matched to a gene: 6. The CDR3 runs to 16 residues. The CDR3 reads CASSLGGQGTNYGYTF. DNA of the CDR3: TGTGCCAGCAGTTTAGGGGGACAGGGAACCAACTATGGCTACACCTTC.

This chain joins TRBV18 and TRBJ2-7; D uncertain. This CDR3 spans 13 amino acids. Deletions cut 3 bases from V and 9 bases from J, with 15 bases between. Germline CDR1 KGHSH, CDR2 LQKENI. The DNA of the CDR3 is TGTGCCAGCTCACCCGGACGTACTAAAGTGCAGTACTTC. Residues: CASSPGRTKVQYF.

The gene calls are TRBV29-1 and TRBJ2-6; TRBD1 matches at 10 bases. Germline values: CDR1 SQVTM, CDR2 ANQGSEA. The ends lost 6 bases at V and 3 bases at J; junction bases unmatched: 5. CDR3 length equals 15 residues. The CDR3 region is CSVTDRGRGANVLTF. For the CDR3, the DNA is TGCAGCGTAACCGACAGGGGGCGTGGGGCCAACGTCCTGACTTTC.

The gene calls are TRBV29-1 and TRBJ2-3, with 8 bases aligning to TRBD2. The germline gives CDR1 SQVTM, CDR2 ANQGSEA. V was pared by 7 bases and J by 4 bases, with 4 bases of the junction left unmatched. The CDR3 covers 12 residues. DNA of the CDR3: TGCAGCGCCGGGGGGGCCGCAGATACGCAGTATTTT. This sequence encodes CSAGGAADTQYF.

In this sample, this clone turned up a few times. This chain connects TRBV30 to TRBJ1-4, with 10 nucleotides matching TRBD1. With 6 bases clipped from V and 9 bases from J, the junction kept 7 bases outside the gene matches. CDR1 GTSNPN and CDR2 SVGIG come from the germline V gene (reference sequence). The CDR3 extends over 13 amino acids. In nucleotides, the CDR3 is TGTGCCTGCCTCCGGACAGGGGGGAAAAAACTGTTTTTT. Amino acid sequence: CACLRTGGKKLFF.

The rearrangement uses TRBV28 and TRBJ1-3; 8 bases are a match to TRBD1. The V gene end was trimmed by 6 bases and the J gene end by 4 bases; junction bases not matched to a gene: 11. The CDR3 contains 16 residues. The germline V gene has CDR1 MDHEN and CDR2 SYDVKM. The CDR3, as DNA: TGTGCCAGCAGCCTACAGGGGGACCTTCGGGGAAACACCATATATTTT. Protein: CASSLQGDLRGNTIYF. Drawing the rest from reference TRBV28 and TRBJ1-3, the complete variable domain is DVKVTQSSRYLVKRTGEKVFLECVQDMDHENMFWYRQDPGLGLRLIYFSYDVKMKEKGDIPEGYSVSREKKERFSLILESASTNQTSMYLCASSLQGDLRGNTIYFGEGSWLTVV.

The chain couples TRBV7-9 to TRBJ2-3, with a tentative D call TRBD2 (7 bases). This CDR3 comprises 11 residues. The germline V gene encodes CDR1 SEHNR and CDR2 FQNEAQ (reference sequence). Written as DNA, the CDR3 is TGTGCTAACAGGGAGGGGGATACGCAGTATTTT. It codes for CANREGDTQYF. Using reference TRBV7-9 and TRBJ2-3 for the parts outside the CDR3, the full variable domain is DTGVSQNPRHKITKRGQNVTFRCDPISEHNRLYWYRQTLGQGPEFLTYFQNEAQLEKSRLLSDRFSAERPKGSFSTLEIQRTEQGDSAMYLCANREGDTQYFGPGTRLTVL.

The chain joins TRBV5-6 to TRBJ2-7, with D hard to call. The CDR3 is made up of 12 amino acids. Looked up from germline, CDR1 is SGHDT and CDR2 is YYEEEE. Trimming left V 4 bases short and J 6 bases short, with 11 bases between. This CDR3 reads CASSDPPSEQYF. The CDR3 bases are TGTGCCAGCAGCGATCCTCCAAGCGAGCAGTACTTC.

The chain has TRBV5-1 and TRBJ1-2; no definite D call. The germline V and J ends were trimmed by 0 bases and 0 bases, with 6 bases remaining between them. The CDR3 length is 14 residues. Germline V CDR1 and CDR2: SGHRS, YFSETQ. This CDR3 is CASSLEQTNYGYTF. Here the CDR3 DNA reads TGCGCCAGCAGCTTGGAACAGACTAACTATGGCTACACCTTC.

The chain employs TRBV29-1 and TRBJ2-3, with TRBD2 matching 9 bases. Germline CDR1 is SQVTM and CDR2 is ANQGSEA. The CDR3 length is 14 residues. V shed 4 bases and J 2 bases; nucleotides not matched to a gene: 4. The CDR3 bases are TGCAGCGTTGCGGCTAGCGGGACCACAGATACGCAGTATTTT. This sequence encodes CSVAASGTTDTQYF.

The chain combines TRBV7-8 with TRBJ1-2; no reliable D call. The V end was cut by 5 bases, the J end by 5 bases, with 15 bases between. In germline, CDR1 is SGHVS, CDR2 FQNEAQ. CDR3 length: 14 amino acids. The CDR3 bases are TGTGCCAGCAGCCTTCCGGGCACGGAGTATGGCTACACCTTC. Translated, it gives CASSLPGTEYGYTF.

J is TRBJ2-2 and V is TRBV5-1; D remains ambiguous. The CDR3 is 15 amino acids. Germline CDR1 is SGHRS and CDR2 is YFSETQ. V lost 3 bases and J lost 3, with 12 bases in between. The CDR3 DNA reads TGCGCCAGCAGCTGGGCAAGGGTAGACACCGGGGAGCTGTTTTTT. Translating it yields CASSWARVDTGELFF.

The chain combines TRBV6-1 with TRBJ2-2; 9 bases align to TRBD1. The CDR3 totals 15 residues. The junction had 2 bases not matched to a gene; V was cut back by 6 bases and J by 0 bases. Germline CDR1 and CDR2: MNHNS and SASEGT. The CDR3 DNA is TGTGCCAGCAGGAGGGACAGGGCGAACACCGGGGAGCTGTTTTTT. Its translation is CASRRDRANTGELFF.

The V call is TRBV30, the J call TRBJ1-3, with unresolved D. Deletions cut 0 bases from V and 4 bases from J, with 10 bases between. The germline V gene encodes CDR1 GTSNPN and CDR2 SVGIG (reference sequence). This CDR3 has 14 residues. The CDR3 nucleotides are TGTGCCTGGAGTGTAGGCAGACGAGGAAACACCATATATTTT. Translated, it gives CAWSVGRRGNTIYF.

The J gene is TRBJ2-7, the V gene TRBV6-1; D is ambiguous. This CDR3 has 13 residues. V shed 5 bases and J shed 0 bases, with 8 bases lying between them. Per the germline V gene, CDR1 is MNHNS and CDR2 is SASEGT. The CDR3 bases are TGTGCCAGCAGTTATACCAGCTCCTACGAGCAGTACTTC. This sequence encodes CASSYTSSYEQYF.

The chain joins TRBV6-5 to TRBJ1-2; perhaps TRBD1 as D (6 bases). The V end lost 3 bases, the J end lost 4 bases, and 12 bases lay between the germline ends. This CDR3 comprises 14 residues. CDR1 MNHEY and CDR2 SVGAGI come from the germline V gene. CDR3 amino acids: CASSYRGGVYGYTF. CDR3 bases: TGTGCCAGCAGTTATCGGGGGGGCGTCTATGGCTACACCTTC.

V gene TRBV20-1 combines with J gene TRBJ1-2; tentatively, D is TRBD1 (5 bases). The CDR3 runs to 11 residues. CDR1 is DFQATT and CDR2 is SNEGSKA in the germline V gene (reference sequence). V gave up 4 bases and J gave up 4 bases, with 7 bases separating them. This chain's CDR3 is CSANQGYGYTF. The CDR3 DNA reads TGCAGTGCTAACCAGGGCTATGGCTACACCTTC.

CDR3 protein: CATSRDRRGELFF. The CDR3 DNA follows: TGTGCCACCAGCAGAGATCGACGCGGGGAGCTGTTTTTT. The chain carries TRBV15 and TRBJ2-2; D call uncertain. There are 13 residues in the CDR3. V lost 0 bases and J 7 bases, leaving 6 bases between the germline ends. Germline CDR1 is LNHNV and CDR2 is YYDKDF (reference sequence).

This rearrangement joins TRBV19 to TRBJ1-1, with D tentatively TRBD1 (5 bases). Germline assignment: CDR1 LNHDA and CDR2 SQIVND (reference sequence). V lost 4 bases, J lost 1 base, and 13 bases lay in between. The CDR3 extends over 15 amino acids. CDR3 coding DNA: TGTGCCAGTAGTAGGGCGGAGGGACCGAACACTGAAGCTTTCTTT. Protein sequence: CASSRAEGPNTEAFF.